Shown below are 30 T cell receptor beta chains from a single sample sequenced in a study of T cells in Graves' hyperthyroidism and ophthalmopathy (dated by TCRdb to between 2018 and 2021). The library came from multiplex PCR. TCRdb names Illumina HiSeq 2000 as the instrument used. Amplification of TCR beta CDR3 regions was carried out from RNA transcripts. The first round of RT-PCR for the TCR CDR3 was performed with the HTBI primer set and the Qiagen OneStep RT-PCR kit. TCRdb applied fastp at Q25 and MiXCR to the public reads, then kept only in-frame beta chains. Each entry is one CDR3 protein sequence, shown with its most common DNA and genes. The sample yields around 350,000 distinct CDR3 sequences; 15% to 20% were counted once. The top ten hold around 4% of the sample. Source material: blood. These receptors all stem from a young woman with Graves' hyperthyroidism.

This clonotype was detected ten times or more. This chain links TRBV20-1 with TRBJ2-7, with 7 bases fitting TRBD2. The CDR3 is 11 residues long. Per germline, CDR1 DFQATT and CDR2 SNEGSKA (reference sequence). Losses at the gene ends were 5 bases for V and 6 bases for J; bases not matched to a gene: 4. In DNA, the CDR3 is TGCAGTGCTTGGACTAGATTCGAGCAGTACTTC. Its translation is CSAWTRFEQYF.

This clonotype came up many times. The CDR3 nucleotides read TGCAGTGCTGCCTGGGGGTATGGCTACACCTTC. As protein: CSAAWGYGYTF. The chain combines TRBV20-1 with TRBJ1-2; a possible D gene is TRBD1 (5 bases). Trimming removed 5 bases at V and 5 bases at J, with 9 bases between. Looked up from germline, CDR1 is DFQATT and CDR2 is SNEGSKA (reference sequence). This CDR3 has 11 residues.

In its sample, this clonotype was seen many times. The V call is TRBV12-3 or TRBV12-4, the J call TRBJ1-1; 9 nucleotides align to TRBD1. V was clipped by 7 bases and J by 4 bases; unmatched bases: 7. The CDR3 spans 14 residues. CDR3 region: CASKLGQGSTEAFF. The DNA for the CDR3 is TGTGCCAGCAAGTTGGGACAGGGTAGCACTGAAGCTTTCTTT.

This clonotype occurred many times. The chain links TRBV20-1 to TRBJ2-7, with TRBD2 identical over 8 bases. The germline V gene has CDR1 DFQATT and CDR2 SNEGSKA (reference sequence). V dropped 3 bases and J dropped 5; count of bases not matched to a gene: 6. This CDR3 has 13 residues. DNA for the CDR3: TGCAGTGCTAGCGGGGGGGCGAACAACGAGCAGTACTTC. This gives the protein CSASGGANNEQYF.

At least ten counts were recorded for this clonotype. The V gene is TRBV6-1, the J gene TRBJ2-5; TRBD2 is a possible D gene (6 bases). V shed 1 base and J shed 7 bases, with 10 bases lying between them. The germline CDR1 and CDR2 sequences are MNHNS and SASEGT. This CDR3 is 13 amino acids long. The CDR3 is CASSEGVGGTQYF. The CDR3 DNA reads TGTGCCAGCAGTGAAGGGGTGGGGGGGACCCAGTACTTC.

This clonotype was picked up many times. The V gene is TRBV28, the J gene TRBJ2-5; maybe TRBD2 (6 bases). V lost 5 bases, J lost 5 bases, and 18 bases lay in between. This CDR3 contains 15 residues. The germline V gene has CDR1 MDHEN and CDR2 SYDVKM. The CDR3 reads CASSVGGTPPETQYF. The CDR3 DNA reads TGTGCCAGCAGTGTTGGAGGGACTCCTCCGGAGACCCAGTACTTC.

This clonotype was seen at least ten times. This rearrangement joins TRBV12-3 or TRBV12-4 to TRBJ1-1, with TRBD1 matching over 8 bases. After removal of 3 bases from V and 1 base from J, the junction contained 7 bases not matched to a gene. CDR3 length equals 16 residues. DNA of the CDR3: TGTGCCAGCAGTTTGGGACAGGAGCTCTGGAACACTGAAGCTTTCTTT. It translates to CASSLGQELWNTEAFF.

This clonotype has at least ten counts. The chain uses TRBV5-1 and TRBJ1-2, with 8 bases that match TRBD1. Unmatched junction bases numbered 14, after V lost 5 bases and J lost 8 bases. CDR1 and CDR2 (germline): SGHRS, YFSETQ. This CDR3 has 15 amino acids. CDR3 region: CASRWGTGPELGYTF. The CDR3 bases are TGCGCCAGCAGATGGGGGACAGGTCCGGAGTTGGGCTACACCTTC. The full variable domain, its missing parts supplied by reference TRBV5-1 and TRBJ1-2, is KAGVTQTPRYLIKTRGQQVTLSCSPISGHRSVSWYQQTPGQGLQFLFEYFSETQRNKGNFPGRFSGRQFSNSRSEMNVSTLELGDSALYLCASRWGTGPELGYTFGSGTRLTVV.

V gene TRBV6-1 combines with J gene TRBJ2-2; tentative D call: TRBD1 (6 bases). The CDR3 consists of 15 residues. Germline CDR1 reads MNHNS; CDR2 reads SASEGT. Trimming cost V 2 bases and J 5 bases, with 12 bases left between them. The CDR3, as DNA: TGTGCCAGCAGTGAAAATCCAGGGGAGACCGGGGAGCTGTTTTTT. Its translation is CASSENPGETGELFF.

This clonotype was counted ten times or more. The chain links TRBV6-5 to TRBJ2-5, with D perhaps being TRBD1 or TRBD2 (5 bases each). The CDR3 contains 14 residues. The V end lost 2 bases, the J end lost 2 bases, and 9 bases lay between the germline ends. From germline, CDR1 is MNHEY and CDR2 SVGAGI. The CDR3 coding sequence is TGTGCCAGCAGTTACGCTGGGACGCAAGAGACCCAGTACTTC. This translates into CASSYAGTQETQYF.

This clonotype showed up many times. This chain connects TRBV3-1 to TRBJ1-1, with 9 bases that match TRBD1. Germline V gene data show CDR1 as LGHDT and CDR2 as YNNKEL (reference sequence). CDR3 length: 12 residues. Trimming cost V 2 bases and J 11 bases; bases outside gene matches: 3. The CDR3 nucleotides read TGTGCCAGCAGCCAAACAGGGGGCGACGCTTTCTTT. The encoded protein is CASSQTGGDAFF.

The table lists this clonotype with many counts. This rearrangement joins TRBV10-3 to TRBJ2-7, with TRBD1 as a possible D gene (5 bases). The CDR3 contains 14 residues. Germline assignment: CDR1 ENHRY and CDR2 SYGVKD. V lost 6 bases and J lost 5, with 17 bases in between. The CDR3 sequence is CAISDRDRRHEQYF. DNA of the CDR3: TGTGCCATCAGCGACCGAGACAGACGCCACGAGCAGTACTTC.

The table lists this clonotype with many counts. The chain employs TRBV11-2 and TRBJ2-4, with 7 bases that match TRBD2. CDR3 length equals 13 residues. The junction had 3 bases not matched to a gene; V was cut back by 1 base and J by 9 bases. The germline V gene has CDR1 SGHAT and CDR2 FQNNGV. CDR3 region: CASSLVGEGIQYF. The CDR3 nucleotides are TGTGCCAGCAGCTTAGTGGGGGAGGGCATTCAGTACTTC.

This clonotype was recorded only once. This clone may be a read error of a much larger clone one base away. The J gene is TRBJ1-1, the V gene TRBV11-2, with 10 bases identical to TRBD1. Germline V gives CDR1 SGHAT, CDR2 FQNNGV. J gave up 6 bases and V 2 bases, and 9 bases lay outside the gene matches. The CDR3 is made up of 16 amino acids. The CDR3 nucleotides read TGTGCCAGCAGCTTAAGGGGGACAGGGGTTAACGCTGAAGCTTTCTTT. Amino acids: CASSLRGTGVNAEAFF.

The sample holds many counts of this clonotype. The chain uses TRBV6-1 and TRBJ2-4; TRBD1 aligns across 9 bases. This CDR3 is 17 amino acids long. The germline gives CDR1 MNHNS, CDR2 SASEGT. The trim removed 6 bases at V and 0 bases at J, leaving 9 bases unmatched. The CDR3 is CASSFAAGQGAKNIQYF. DNA for the CDR3: TGTGCCAGCAGCTTCGCGGCGGGACAGGGAGCCAAAAACATTCAGTACTTC.

This clonotype was picked up many times. The chain links TRBV5-1 to TRBJ1-1, with D uncertain. The CDR3 extends over 14 amino acids. Trimming removed 0 bases from V and 2 bases from J, with 8 bases in between. The germline V gene has CDR1 SGHRS and CDR2 YFSETQ. The DNA of the CDR3 is TGCGCCAGCAGCTTGGGATTTGGAAACACTGAAGCTTTCTTT. Protein sequence: CASSLGFGNTEAFF.

This clonotype showed up many times. V gene TRBV5-1 combines with J gene TRBJ1-2, with no clear D. Germline V lookup: CDR1 SGHRS, CDR2 YFSETQ. V was cut by 5 bases and J by 3 bases, with 5 bases left in between. The CDR3 length is 11 residues. The chain's CDR3 is CASRRDYGYTF. In nucleotides, the CDR3 is TGCGCCAGCAGGAGGGACTATGGCTACACCTTC.

This clonotype occurred many times. V and J are TRBV6-5 and TRBJ1-2; D remains unclear. The length of the CDR3 is 13 residues. Between the trimmed V and J ends, which lost 5 bases and 4 bases, there was a span of 11 bases. CDR1 and CDR2 from the germline V gene are MNHEY and SVGAGI. The CDR3 is CASSTSDGYGYTF. Written as DNA, the CDR3 is TGTGCCAGCAGTACGTCAGATGGCTATGGCTACACCTTC.

With regard to this clonotype: This may come from a read error, since a much larger clone is one base off. V gene TRBV6-1 combines with J gene TRBJ1-5; the D gene is possibly TRBD1 (5 bases). The CDR3 totals 15 residues. From germline, CDR1 is MNHNS and CDR2 SASEGT. As DNA, the CDR3 is TGTGCCGGCAGTGAACAACCCCTAGGGGATCAGCCCCAGCATTTT. As protein: CAGSEQPLGDQPQHF.

Many counts were recorded for this clonotype. J is TRBJ2-7 and V is TRBV2; TRBD2 might be the D (5 bases). The V and J ends lost 4 bases and 4 bases respectively, with 26 bases between them. The CDR3 is 18 residues long. Germline loops: CDR1 SNHLY, CDR2 FYNNEI. CDR3 in amino acids: CASSVRTLWGDQSYEQYF. The CDR3 DNA follows: TGTGCCAGCAGTGTAAGAACCTTATGGGGAGACCAGAGTTACGAGCAGTACTTC.

This clonotype was seen a few times. The rearrangement uses TRBV9 and TRBJ1-1, with 7 bases fitting TRBD1. This CDR3 region has 14 residues. J gave up 10 bases and V 3 bases, and 12 bases lay outside the gene matches. Germline CDR1 reads SGDLS; CDR2 reads YYNGEE. As DNA, the CDR3 is TGTGCCAGCAGCGGGGACAGCACCCCACTACGAGCTTTCTTT. It specifies CASSGDSTPLRAFF.

This clonotype showed up many times. The J gene is TRBJ2-7, the V gene TRBV10-2, with a weak D call TRBD2 (6 bases). The V end lost 4 bases, the J end lost 5 bases, and 9 bases lay between the germline ends. CDR3 length equals 12 residues. The germline V gene has CDR1 WSHSY and CDR2 SAAADI. CDR3 DNA: TGCGCCAGCAGTGTCGGGACTCACGAGCAGTACTTC. Encoded protein: CASSVGTHEQYF.

This clonotype occurred many times. The CDR3 sequence: CASSPGQANYGYTF. The CDR3 DNA follows: TGTGCCAGCAGTCCCGGACAGGCTAACTATGGCTACACCTTC. This chain joins TRBV12-3 or TRBV12-4 and TRBJ1-2; 7 nucleotides match TRBD1. The CDR3 sequence is 14 residues long. Trimming removed 5 bases from V and 0 bases from J; junction bases left unmatched: 3.

This clonotype was recorded at least ten times. The chain employs TRBV2 and TRBJ1-5, with 11 nucleotides matching TRBD1. Germline CDR1 and CDR2: SNHLY and FYNNEI. The CDR3 is 14 residues long. V gave up 5 bases and J gave up 7 bases; unmatched junction bases: 4. This CDR3 reads CASSKDRGLQPQHF. The CDR3 DNA reads TGTGCCAGCAGTAAGGACAGGGGGCTCCAGCCCCAGCATTTT.

This clonotype was recorded at least ten times. The rearrangement joins TRBV5-6 to TRBJ2-5; D is possibly TRBD2 (6 bases). Germline loops: CDR1 SGHDT, CDR2 YYEEEE. The CDR3 contains 11 residues. V lost 4 bases to trimming and J lost 9 bases, with 10 bases between them. CDR3 nucleotide sequence: TGTGCCAGCAGCGGCCGCGGGGCCCAGTACTTC. It codes for CASSGRGAQYF.

This clonotype was observed at least ten times. This chain links TRBV20-1 with TRBJ1-5, with TRBD1 matching over 7 bases. Germline V lookup: CDR1 DFQATT, CDR2 SNEGSKA (reference sequence). The J segment lost 0 bases and the V segment lost 6 bases, leaving 11 bases of the junction unmatched. The CDR3 covers 16 residues. The CDR3 region has the DNA TGCAGTGCCCCCATGGGGACAGTCCTTAGCAATCAGCCCCAGCATTTT. Protein sequence: CSAPMGTVLSNQPQHF.

This clonotype was recorded many times. The chain has TRBV20-1 and TRBJ1-1; D unclear. There are 10 residues in the CDR3. Germline V lookup: CDR1 DFQATT, CDR2 SNEGSKA (reference sequence). The CDR3 reads CITIRTEAFF. The CDR3, as DNA: TGCATAACGATTCGGACTGAAGCTTTCTTT.

This clonotype was recorded many times. This chain joins TRBV6-5 and TRBJ1-2; D is unclear. From germline, CDR1 is MNHEY and CDR2 SVGAGI. Trimming cost V 2 bases and J 2 bases, with 6 bases left between them. CDR3 length: 13 residues. The CDR3 reads CASSYEDNYGYTF. CDR3 nucleotide sequence: TGTGCCAGCAGTTACGAGGACAACTATGGCTACACCTTC.

This clonotype was counted many times. The V and J genes are TRBV10-2 and TRBJ1-1; no clear D gene. The CDR3 extends over 15 amino acids. V was pared by 3 bases and J by 3 bases, with 14 bases between. Germline lookup yields CDR1 WSHSY and CDR2 SAAADI. The CDR3 region has the DNA TGCGCCAGCAGTGAAGGGTACCCAAGGGACACTGAAGCTTTCTTT. It specifies CASSEGYPRDTEAFF.

The chain has TRBV2 and TRBJ2-2; D possibly matches TRBD1 or TRBD2 (5 bases each). Trimming removed 2 bases from V and 2 bases from J, with 9 bases in between. This CDR3 region has 15 residues. The V gene's germline CDR1 is SNHLY and CDR2 FYNNEI. The CDR3 DNA follows: TGTGCCAGCAGTGAAACCGGGGCTAACACCGGGGAGCTGTTTTTT. Translated, it gives CASSETGANTGELFF.